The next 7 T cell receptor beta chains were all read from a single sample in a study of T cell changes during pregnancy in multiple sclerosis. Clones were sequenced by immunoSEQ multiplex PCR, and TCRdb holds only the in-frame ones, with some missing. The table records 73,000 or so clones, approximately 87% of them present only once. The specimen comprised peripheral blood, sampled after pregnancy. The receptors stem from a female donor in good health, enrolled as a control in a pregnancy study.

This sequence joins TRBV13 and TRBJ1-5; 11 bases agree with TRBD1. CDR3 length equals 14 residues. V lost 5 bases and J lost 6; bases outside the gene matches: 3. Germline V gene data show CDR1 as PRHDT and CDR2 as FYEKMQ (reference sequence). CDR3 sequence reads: CASSRGTGGQPQHF. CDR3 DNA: TGTGCCAGCAGCAGAGGGACAGGGGGTCAGCCCCAGCATTTT.

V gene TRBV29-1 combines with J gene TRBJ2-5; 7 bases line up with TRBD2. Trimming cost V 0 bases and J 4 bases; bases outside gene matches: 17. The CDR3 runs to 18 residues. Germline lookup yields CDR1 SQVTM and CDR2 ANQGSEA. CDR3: CSVEDVGERGGNGETQYF. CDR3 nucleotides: TGCAGCGTTGAAGATGTTGGCGAGCGGGGCGGGAACGGAGAGACCCAGTACTTC. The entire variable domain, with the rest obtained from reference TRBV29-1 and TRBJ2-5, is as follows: SAVISQKPSRDICQRGTSLTIQCQVDSQVTMMFWYRQQPGQSLTLIATANQGSEATYESGFVIDKFPISRPNLTFSTLTVSNMSPEDSSIYLCSVEDVGERGGNGETQYFGPGTRLLVL.

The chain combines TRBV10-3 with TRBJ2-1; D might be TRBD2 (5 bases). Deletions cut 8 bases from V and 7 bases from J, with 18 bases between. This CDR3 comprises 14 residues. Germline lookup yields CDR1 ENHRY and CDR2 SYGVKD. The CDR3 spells CAIGTAGRGNEQFF. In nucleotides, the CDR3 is TGTGCCATCGGAACTGCTGGACGGGGAAATGAGCAGTTCTTC.

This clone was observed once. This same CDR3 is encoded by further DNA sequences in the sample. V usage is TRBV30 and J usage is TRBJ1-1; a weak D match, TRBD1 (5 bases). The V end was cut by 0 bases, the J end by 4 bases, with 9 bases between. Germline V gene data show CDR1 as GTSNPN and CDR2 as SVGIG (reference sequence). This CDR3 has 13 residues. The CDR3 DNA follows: TGTGCCTGGAGTGTACGGGGGGGCACTGAAGCTTTCTTT. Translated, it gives CAWSVRGGTEAFF.

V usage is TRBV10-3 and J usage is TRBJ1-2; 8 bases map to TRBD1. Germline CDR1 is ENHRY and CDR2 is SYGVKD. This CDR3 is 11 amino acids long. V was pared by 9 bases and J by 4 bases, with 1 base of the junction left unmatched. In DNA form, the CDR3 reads TGTGCCATAGGACAGGGCTATGGCTACACCTTC. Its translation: CAIGQGYGYTF.

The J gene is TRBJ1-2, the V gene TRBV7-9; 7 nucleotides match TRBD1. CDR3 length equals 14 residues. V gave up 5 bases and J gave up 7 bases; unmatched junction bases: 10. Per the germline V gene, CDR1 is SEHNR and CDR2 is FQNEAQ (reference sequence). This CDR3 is CASSLNLGTAGYTF. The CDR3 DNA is TGTGCCAGCAGCCTTAACCTCGGGACAGCTGGCTACACCTTC.

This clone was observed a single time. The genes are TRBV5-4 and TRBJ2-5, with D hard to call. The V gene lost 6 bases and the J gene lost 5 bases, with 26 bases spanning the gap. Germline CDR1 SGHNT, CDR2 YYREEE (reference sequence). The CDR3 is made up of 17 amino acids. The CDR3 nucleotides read TGTGCCAGCACCGAAGAGGTTAGCCTAAAAAGTAGGGAGACCCAGTACTTC. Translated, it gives CASTEEVSLKSRETQYF.